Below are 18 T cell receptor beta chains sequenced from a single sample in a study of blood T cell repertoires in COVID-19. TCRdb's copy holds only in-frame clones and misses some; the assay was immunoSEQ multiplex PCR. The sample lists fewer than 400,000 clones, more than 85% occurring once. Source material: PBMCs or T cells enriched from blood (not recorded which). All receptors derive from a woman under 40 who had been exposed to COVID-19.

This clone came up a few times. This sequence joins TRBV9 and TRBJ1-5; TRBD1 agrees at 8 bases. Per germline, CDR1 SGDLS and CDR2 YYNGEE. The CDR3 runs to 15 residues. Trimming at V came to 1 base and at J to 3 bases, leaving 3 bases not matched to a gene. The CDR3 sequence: CASSVTGGPNQPQHF. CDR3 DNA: TGTGCCAGCAGCGTAACAGGGGGGCCCAATCAGCCCCAGCATTTT. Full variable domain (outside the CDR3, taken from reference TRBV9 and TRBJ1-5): DSGVTQTPKHLITATGQRVTLRCSPRSGDLSVYWYQQSLDQGLQFLIQYYNGEERAKGNILERFSAQQFPDLHSELNLSSLELGDSALYFCASSVTGGPNQPQHFGDGTRLSIL.

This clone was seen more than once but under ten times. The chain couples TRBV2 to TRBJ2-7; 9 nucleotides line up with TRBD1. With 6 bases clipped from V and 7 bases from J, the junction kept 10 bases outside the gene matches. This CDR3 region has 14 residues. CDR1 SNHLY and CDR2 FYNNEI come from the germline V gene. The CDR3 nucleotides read TGTGCCAGCAGGAACCGGGACAGGGTACAGGAGCAGTACTTC. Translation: CASRNRDRVQEQYF.

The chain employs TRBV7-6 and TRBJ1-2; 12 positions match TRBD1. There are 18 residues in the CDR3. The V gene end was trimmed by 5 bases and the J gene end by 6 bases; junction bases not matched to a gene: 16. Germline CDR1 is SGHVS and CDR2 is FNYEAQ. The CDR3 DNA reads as TGTGCCAGCAGCCCGATACCGGGACAGGGGGCGCGGGAGAATGGCTACACCTTC. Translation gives CASSPIPGQGARENGYTF.

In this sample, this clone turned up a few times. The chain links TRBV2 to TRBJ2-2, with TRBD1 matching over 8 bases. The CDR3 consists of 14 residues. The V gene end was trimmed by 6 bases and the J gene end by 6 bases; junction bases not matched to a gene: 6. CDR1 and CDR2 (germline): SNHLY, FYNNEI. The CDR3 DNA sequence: TGTGCCAGCAGGGCCGGGACAGGCGCCGGGGAGCTGTTTTTT. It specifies CASRAGTGAGELFF.

CDR3 nucleotides: TGTGCCACCAGTGATCGACGACGGGGCACTGAAGCTTTCTTT. This sequence encodes CATSDRRRGTEAFF. The chain has TRBV24-1 and TRBJ1-1; no firm D call. The CDR3 has 14 residues. The ends were cut back, 3 bases at V and 4 bases at J, with 11 bases in the middle. Germline V gene sequence: CDR1 KGHDR, CDR2 SFDVKD.

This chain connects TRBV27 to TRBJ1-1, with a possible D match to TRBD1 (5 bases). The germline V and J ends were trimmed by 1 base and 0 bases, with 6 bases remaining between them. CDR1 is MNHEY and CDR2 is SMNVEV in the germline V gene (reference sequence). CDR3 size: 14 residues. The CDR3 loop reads CASSLWGVNTEAFF. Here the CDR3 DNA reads TGTGCCAGCAGTTTATGGGGGGTGAACACTGAAGCTTTCTTT.

CDR3 residues: CASSRGQVTEAFF. CDR3 nucleotides: TGTGCCAGCAGCAGAGGACAGGTCACTGAAGCTTTCTTT. The chain is built from TRBV5-6 and TRBJ1-1, with TRBD1 identical over 7 bases. From germline, CDR1 is SGHDT and CDR2 YYEEEE. The CDR3 loop spans 13 amino acids. The junction had 4 bases not matched to a gene; V was cut back by 4 bases and J by 4 bases.

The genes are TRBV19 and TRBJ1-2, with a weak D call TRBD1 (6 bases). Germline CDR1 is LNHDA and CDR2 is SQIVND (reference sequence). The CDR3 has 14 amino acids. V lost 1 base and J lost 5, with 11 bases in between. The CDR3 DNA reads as TGTGCCAGTAGTATAGTAGCAGGGGTTTATGGCTACACCTTC. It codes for CASSIVAGVYGYTF.

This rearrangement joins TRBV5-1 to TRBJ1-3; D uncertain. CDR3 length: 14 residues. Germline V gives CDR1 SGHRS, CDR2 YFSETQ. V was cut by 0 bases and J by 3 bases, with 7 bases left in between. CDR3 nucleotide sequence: TGCGCCAGCAGCTTGGAAGCAGGTGGAAACACCATATATTTT. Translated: CASSLEAGGNTIYF.

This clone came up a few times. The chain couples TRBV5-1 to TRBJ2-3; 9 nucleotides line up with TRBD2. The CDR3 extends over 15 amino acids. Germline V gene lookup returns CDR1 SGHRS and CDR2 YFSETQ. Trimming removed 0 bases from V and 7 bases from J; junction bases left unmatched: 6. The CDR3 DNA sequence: TGCGCCAGCAGCTTGGGACTAGCGGAGGATTATACGCAGTATTTT. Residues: CASSLGLAEDYTQYF.

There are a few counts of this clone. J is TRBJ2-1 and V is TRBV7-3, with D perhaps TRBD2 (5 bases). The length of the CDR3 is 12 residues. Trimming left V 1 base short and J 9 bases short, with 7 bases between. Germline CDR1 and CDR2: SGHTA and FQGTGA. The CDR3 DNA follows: TGTGCCAGCAGCTTAATAGGAGGTGAGCAGTTCTTC. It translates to CASSLIGGEQFF.

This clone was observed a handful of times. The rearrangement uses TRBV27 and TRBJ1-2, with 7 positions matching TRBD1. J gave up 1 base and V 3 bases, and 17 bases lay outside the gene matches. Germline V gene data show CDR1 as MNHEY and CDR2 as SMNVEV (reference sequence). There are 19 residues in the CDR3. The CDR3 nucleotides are TGTGCCAGCAGTTTGTCCAAAAAAAGTCGACAGGGCTTTAACTATGGCTACACCTTC. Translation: CASSLSKKSRQGFNYGYTF.

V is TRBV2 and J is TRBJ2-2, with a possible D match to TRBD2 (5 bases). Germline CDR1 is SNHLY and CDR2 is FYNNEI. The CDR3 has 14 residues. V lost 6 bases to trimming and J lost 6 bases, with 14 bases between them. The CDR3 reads CASRPLASAGELFF. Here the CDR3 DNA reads TGTGCCAGCAGACCGCTAGCATCCGCCGGGGAGCTGTTTTTT.

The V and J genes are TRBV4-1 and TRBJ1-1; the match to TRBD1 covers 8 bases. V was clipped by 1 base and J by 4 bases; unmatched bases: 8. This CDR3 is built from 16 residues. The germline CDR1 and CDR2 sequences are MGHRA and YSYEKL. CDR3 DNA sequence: TGCGCCAGCAGCCAAGCGTCCGGGACAGGACGCACTGAAGCTTTCTTT. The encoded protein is CASSQASGTGRTEAFF.

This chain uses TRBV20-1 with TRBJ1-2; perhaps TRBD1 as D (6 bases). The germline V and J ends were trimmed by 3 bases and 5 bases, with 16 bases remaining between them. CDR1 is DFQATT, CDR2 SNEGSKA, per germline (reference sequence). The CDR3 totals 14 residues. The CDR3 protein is CSASNRQGTYGYTF. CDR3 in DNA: TGCAGTGCTAGTAATAGGCAGGGGACGTATGGCTACACCTTC.

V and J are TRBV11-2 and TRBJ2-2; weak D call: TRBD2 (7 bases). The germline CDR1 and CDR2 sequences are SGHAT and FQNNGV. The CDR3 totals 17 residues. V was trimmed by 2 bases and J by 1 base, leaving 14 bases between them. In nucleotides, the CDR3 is TGTGCCAGCAGCTTATTGGGGGCGGGGGTGAACACCGGGGAGCTGTTTTTT. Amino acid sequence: CASSLLGAGVNTGELFF.

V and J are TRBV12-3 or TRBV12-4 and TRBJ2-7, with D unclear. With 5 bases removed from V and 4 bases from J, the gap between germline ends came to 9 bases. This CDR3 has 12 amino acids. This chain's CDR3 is CASSTVPYEQYF. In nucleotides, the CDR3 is TGTGCCAGCAGTACGGTCCCTTACGAGCAGTACTTC.

DNA of the CDR3: TGCGCCAGCAGCCAGTACCTAGCGGGGGGATCGTCCTACAATGAGCAGTTCTTC. Translating it yields CASSQYLAGGSSYNEQFF. V usage is TRBV4-3 and J usage is TRBJ2-1; 11 bases line up with TRBD2. J lost 1 base, V lost 3 bases, and 8 bases had no gene match. The CDR3 spans 18 residues. CDR1 LGHNA and CDR2 YSLEER come from the germline V gene.